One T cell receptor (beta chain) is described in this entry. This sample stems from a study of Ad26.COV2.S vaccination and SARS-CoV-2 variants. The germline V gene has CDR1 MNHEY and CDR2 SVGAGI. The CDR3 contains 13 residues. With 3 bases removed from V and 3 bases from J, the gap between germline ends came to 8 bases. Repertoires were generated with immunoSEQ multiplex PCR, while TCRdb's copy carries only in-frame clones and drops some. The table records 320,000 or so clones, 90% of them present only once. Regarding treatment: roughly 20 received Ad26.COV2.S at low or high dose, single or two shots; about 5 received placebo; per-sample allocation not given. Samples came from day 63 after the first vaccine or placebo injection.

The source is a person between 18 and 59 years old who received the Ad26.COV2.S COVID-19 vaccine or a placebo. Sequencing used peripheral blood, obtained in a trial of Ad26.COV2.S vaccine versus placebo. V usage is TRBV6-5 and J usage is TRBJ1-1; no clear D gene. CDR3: CASSYMGDTEAFF. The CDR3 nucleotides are TGTGCCAGCAGTTATATGGGAGACACTGAAGCTTTCTTT.